The T cell receptor (beta chain) under discussion was sequenced for a study of T cells in tumors after PD-1 blockade (dated by TCRdb to between 2017 and 2020). A note on the overall study: Patients with prior checkpoint blockade, systemic immunosuppressant use, or recent radiotherapy or other anti-cancer therapy within 4 weeks were excluded. Patients were treated with either pembrolizumab 200 mg every 3 weeks or cemiplimab 350 mg every 2 weeks. While on anti-PD-1 treatment, some of the patients also continued taking daily vismodegib 150 mg. Peripheral blood samples averaged approximately 100,000 TCR templates (range roughly 21,000-280,000) and 35,000 to 40,000 unique clonotypes. The study performed paired single-cell RNA and TCR sequencing on site-matched tumors from BCC or SCC patients before and after anti-PD-1 therapy. Bulk TCR sequencing was performed on approximately eleven peripheral blood samples from a handful of patients to compare blood and tumor clonotypes. RECIST version 1.1 was used to assess clinical response.

For bulk TCRbeta sequencing, genomic DNA was extracted from tumor biopsies or peripheral blood, and input amounts ranged from about 550 ng to 6,004 ng. Every patient was a poor candidate for surgical resection and had histologically proven advanced or metastatic basal or squamous cell carcinoma. Of the 11 patients making up the basal cell carcinoma cohort, seven or eight underwent bulk tumor TCR sequencing. The CDR3 spans 16 residues, from the cysteine through the phenylalanine. Only the CDR3 DNA stays, 48 bases, in frame from base 1. CDR1 and CDR2, per the germline V gene (reference sequence), are SEHNR and FQNEAQ. V sheds 5 bases and J sheds 8 bases, leaving 24 bases between their ends. General findings and caveats noted by the study authors: Where the novel T cell clones came from was not determined, and possible sources could include lymphoid organs or rare unexpanded clones inside the tumor or in the tumor periphery. Around two fifths of tumor TCR clonotypes were found in blood, and some novel exhausted tumor clones appeared in pre-treatment blood, suggesting peripheral recruitment.

In regard to this clone: Its specific antigen is unknown. Base qualities are not at hand, and no much larger clone is one base apart.

The immunoSEQ platform was used for deep TCRbeta sequencing. In the paper's pipeline: Only productive rearrangements were exported from the immunoSEQ Analyzer for downstream analysis. Bulk TCRbeta clonotypes were assigned T cell phenotypes by matching to single-cell RNA+TCR-seq clones sharing the same TCRbeta sequence. Clone enrichment in tumor was computed as tumor frequency divided by PBMC frequency from bulk TCR sequencing. TCRs were sorted with GLIPH into specificity groups, meaning clusters of distinct TCRs that share CDR3 motifs and likely recognize common antigens. TCRdb's version of the immuneACCESS table is confined to in-frame rearrangements and falls short of the full clone set. An unresolved V gene accounts for under half of the shortfall where checked; the remainder is of unknown origin. The D gene and trimming were derived from the DNA, and the V and J assignments and clone size from that table. The sample contains several thousand clones, approximately 82% of them found a single time. The top ten constitute 40% to 60% of the sample.

The sequence joins TRBV7-9 to TRBJ1-2; a tentative D call is TRBD1 (6 bases match). The input for sequencing was PBMCs, taken after anti-PD-1 therapy. This sequence originates from a human donor with advanced basal cell or squamous cell carcinoma (not recorded which). The CDR3 sequence is CASSQRRDTRLPGYTF. The nucleotides are TGTGCCAGCAGCCAACGTCGGGACACTAGGTTACCCGGCTACACCTTC.